Only a few counts were recorded for the clone carrying this T cell receptor (beta chain). Its antigen is still unknown. RNA transcripts were the template, and TCR beta CDR3 regions were amplified from them. Scientists carried out first-round RT-PCR using HTBI primers and then a second-round multiplex PCR. TCRdb reanalysed the multiplex PCR reads using MiXCR and keeps one entry per CDR3 protein. The repertoire holds almost 400,000 distinct CDR3 sequences, approximately 20% seen once, with 1.6% in the top ten. This entry belongs to a study of Graves' ophthalmopathy and Graves' hyperthyroidism. Study findings and constraints: Ophthalmopathy progression was predicted with around 71% sensitivity and approximately 72% specificity. Blood also held most thyroid clonotypes expanded above 0.001 frequency.

Per the germline V gene, CDR1 is SGHDT and CDR2 is YYEEEE. This CDR3 is 15 amino acids long. V lost 2 bases and J lost 0; bases outside the gene matches: 2. Ophthalmopathy in the donors was of moderate-to-severe activity, with CAS ≥3, NOSPECS ≥4 and duration under 3 months. Ineligible for inclusion were patients with other autoimmune diseases, uncontrolled infections, pregnancy or lactation. J is TRBJ2-4 and V is TRBV5-6; TRBD2 matches 7 bases. Sequenced input: peripheral blood. This sequence originates from a woman aged 18-35 years with Graves' ophthalmopathy. The CDR3 here is CASSLSGTAKNIQYF. The DNA for the CDR3 is TGTGCCAGCAGCTTAAGCGGGACAGCCAAAAACATTCAGTACTTC. Supplemented by reference TRBV5-6 and TRBJ2-4, the full variable domain reads DAGVTQSPTHLIKTRGQQVTLRCSPKSGHDTVSWYQQALGQGPQFIFQYYEEEERQRGNFPDRFSGHQFPNYSSELNVNALLLGDSALYLCASSLSGTAKNIQYFGAGTRLSVL.